This T cell receptor beta chain was captured by sequencing in a study of blood T cell repertoires in COVID-19. Study-wide context: The samples span acute and convalescent COVID-19 from the United States, Italy and Spain. Nucleic acid was either cDNA or gDNA, and it came from T cells, B-cell-depleted T cells, or PBMCs.

Germline V gene sequence: CDR1 GTSNPN, CDR2 SVGIG (reference sequence). CDR3 size: 12 residues. Trimming removed 4 bases from V and 4 bases from J, with 10 bases in between. Seattle's cohort entered during active infection and was followed longitudinally. Data came from immunoSEQ multiplex PCR; TCRdb stores just in-frame clones and leaves some out. The data hold about 50,000 clones, with approximately 87% observed a single time. Sequencing was carried out using peripheral blood. The gene calls are TRBV30 and TRBJ1-1, with D unresolved. The sequence came from an elderly woman with COVID-19, enrolled during active disease. The CDR3 DNA sequence: TGTGCCTGGACTCGAGGGTTCACTGAAGCTTTCTTT. Its protein product is CAWTRGFTEAFF.